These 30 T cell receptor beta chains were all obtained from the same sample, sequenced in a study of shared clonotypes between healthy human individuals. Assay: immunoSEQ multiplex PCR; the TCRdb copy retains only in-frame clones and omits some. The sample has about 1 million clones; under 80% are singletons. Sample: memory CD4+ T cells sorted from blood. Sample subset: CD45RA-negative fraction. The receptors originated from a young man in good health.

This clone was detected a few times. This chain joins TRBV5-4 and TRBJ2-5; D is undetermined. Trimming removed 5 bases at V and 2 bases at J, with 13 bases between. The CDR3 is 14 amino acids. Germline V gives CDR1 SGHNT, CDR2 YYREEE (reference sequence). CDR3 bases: TGTGCCAGCAGGGTGGACCCCTATCAAGAGACCCAGTACTTC. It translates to CASRVDPYQETQYF.

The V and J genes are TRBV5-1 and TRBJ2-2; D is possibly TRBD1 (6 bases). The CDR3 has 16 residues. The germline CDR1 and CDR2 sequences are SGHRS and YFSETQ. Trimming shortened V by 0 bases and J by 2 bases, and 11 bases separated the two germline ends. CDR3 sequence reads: CASSLVTGRNTGELFF. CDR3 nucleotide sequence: TGCGCCAGCAGCTTGGTTACAGGGAGAAACACCGGGGAGCTGTTTTTT.

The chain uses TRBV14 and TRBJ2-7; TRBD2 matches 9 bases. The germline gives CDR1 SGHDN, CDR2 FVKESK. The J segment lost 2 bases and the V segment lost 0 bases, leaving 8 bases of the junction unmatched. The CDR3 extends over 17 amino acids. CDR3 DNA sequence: TGTGCCAGCAGCCAAGAGAGCGGGCGGGAGGGGGCCTACGAGCAGTACTTC. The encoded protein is CASSQESGREGAYEQYF. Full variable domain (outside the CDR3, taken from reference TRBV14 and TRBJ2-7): EAGVTQFPSHSVIEKGQTVTLRCDPISGHDNLYWYRRVMGKEIKFLLHFVKESKQDESGMPNNRFLAERTGGTYSTLKVQPAELEDSGVYFCASSQESGREGAYEQYFGPGTRLTVT.

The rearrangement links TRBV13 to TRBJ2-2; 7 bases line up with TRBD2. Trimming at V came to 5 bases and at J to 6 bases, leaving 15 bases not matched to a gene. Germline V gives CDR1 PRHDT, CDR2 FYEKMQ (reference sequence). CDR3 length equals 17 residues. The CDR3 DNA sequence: TGTGCCAGCAGCCCGTGGAACGGGGGGTTAAGTGCCGGGGAGCTGTTTTTT. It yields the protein CASSPWNGGLSAGELFF.

This CDR3 reads CASNWQGIWGNQPQHF. CDR3 nucleotide sequence: TGTGCCAGCAATTGGCAGGGCATATGGGGCAATCAGCCCCAGCATTTT. The chain uses TRBV28 and TRBJ1-5, with a possible D match to TRBD1 (5 bases). CDR1 is MDHEN and CDR2 is SYDVKM in the germline V gene. V gave up 7 bases and J gave up 2 bases, with 18 bases separating them. The CDR3 is 16 amino acids.

The CDR3 protein is CASRTPGQGHNEQFF. CDR3 coding DNA: TGTGCCAGCAGGACACCGGGACAGGGCCACAATGAGCAGTTCTTC. The rearrangement joins TRBV5-4 to TRBJ2-1; 9 bases agree with TRBD1. This CDR3 spans 15 amino acids. The germline gives CDR1 SGHNT, CDR2 YYREEE (reference sequence). V dropped 5 bases and J dropped 5; count of bases not matched to a gene: 8.

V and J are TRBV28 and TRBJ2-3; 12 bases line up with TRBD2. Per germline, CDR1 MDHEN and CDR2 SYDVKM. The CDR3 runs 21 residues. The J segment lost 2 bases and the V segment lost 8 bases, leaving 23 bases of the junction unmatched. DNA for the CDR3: TGTGCCAGCCACTTGCAGAGGACTAGCGGGAAGATGAGAGGCTTCACAGATACGCAGTATTTT. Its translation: CASHLQRTSGKMRGFTDTQYF.

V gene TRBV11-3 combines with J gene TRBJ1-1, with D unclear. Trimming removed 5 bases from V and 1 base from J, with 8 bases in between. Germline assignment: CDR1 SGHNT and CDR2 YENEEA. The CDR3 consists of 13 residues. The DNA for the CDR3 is TGTGCCAGCAGCCCCACATGGAACACTGAAGCTTTCTTT. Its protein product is CASSPTWNTEAFF. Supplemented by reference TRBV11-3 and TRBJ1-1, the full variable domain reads EAGVVQSPRYKIIEKKQPVAFWCNPISGHNTLYWYLQNLGQGPELLIRYENEEAVDDSQLPKDRFSAERLKGVDSTLKIQPAELGDSAVYLCASSPTWNTEAFFGQGTRLTVV.

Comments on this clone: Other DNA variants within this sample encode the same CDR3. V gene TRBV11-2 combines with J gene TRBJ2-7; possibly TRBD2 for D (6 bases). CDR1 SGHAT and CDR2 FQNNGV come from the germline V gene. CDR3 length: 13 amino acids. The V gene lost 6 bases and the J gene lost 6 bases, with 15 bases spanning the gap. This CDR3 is CASSPTGVSEQYF. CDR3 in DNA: TGTGCCAGCAGTCCCACGGGGGTGAGCGAGCAGTACTTC. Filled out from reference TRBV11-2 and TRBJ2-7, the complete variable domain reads EAGVAQSPRYKIIEKRQSVAFWCNPISGHATLYWYQQILGQGPKLLIQFQNNGVVDDSQLPKDRFSAERLKGVDSTLKIQPAKLEDSAVYLCASSPTGVSEQYFGPGTRLTVT.

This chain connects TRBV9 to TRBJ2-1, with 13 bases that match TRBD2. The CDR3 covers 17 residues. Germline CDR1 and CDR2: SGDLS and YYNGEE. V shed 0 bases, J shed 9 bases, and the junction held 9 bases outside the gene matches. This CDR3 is CASSVGTSGRLKGEQFF. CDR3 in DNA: TGTGCCAGCAGCGTAGGGACTAGCGGGAGATTGAAGGGTGAGCAGTTCTTC. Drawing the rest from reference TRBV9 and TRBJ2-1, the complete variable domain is DSGVTQTPKHLITATGQRVTLRCSPRSGDLSVYWYQQSLDQGLQFLIQYYNGEERAKGNILERFSAQQFPDLHSELNLSSLELGDSALYFCASSVGTSGRLKGEQFFGPGTRLTVL.

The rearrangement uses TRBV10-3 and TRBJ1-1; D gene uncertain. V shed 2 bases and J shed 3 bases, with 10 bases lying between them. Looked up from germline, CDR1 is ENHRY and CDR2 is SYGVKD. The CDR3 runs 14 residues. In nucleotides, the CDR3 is TGTGCCATCAGTGAGACCGTGTATGACACTGAAGCTTTCTTT. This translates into CAISETVYDTEAFF.

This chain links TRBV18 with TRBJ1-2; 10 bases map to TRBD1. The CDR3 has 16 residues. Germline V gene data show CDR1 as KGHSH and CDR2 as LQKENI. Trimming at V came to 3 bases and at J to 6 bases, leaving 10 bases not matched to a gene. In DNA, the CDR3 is TGTGCCAGCTCACCCCCGGGACAGGGGTCGGTCGATGGCTACACCTTC. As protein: CASSPPGQGSVDGYTF.

This chain's CDR3 is CASSQDYPGEGTGELFF. The CDR3 DNA reads as TGTGCCAGCAGCCAAGATTATCCGGGTGAGGGGACCGGGGAGCTGTTTTTT. The V gene is TRBV14, the J gene TRBJ2-2; D tentatively fits TRBD1 or TRBD2 (5 bases each). Germline V lookup: CDR1 SGHDN, CDR2 FVKESK. V was shortened by 0 bases and J by 5 bases, with 16 bases between the two germline ends. The CDR3 has 17 amino acids. Variable domain in full (rest from reference TRBV14 and TRBJ2-2): EAGVTQFPSHSVIEKGQTVTLRCDPISGHDNLYWYRRVMGKEIKFLLHFVKESKQDESGMPNNRFLAERTGGTYSTLKVQPAELEDSGVYFCASSQDYPGEGTGELFFGEGSRLTVL.

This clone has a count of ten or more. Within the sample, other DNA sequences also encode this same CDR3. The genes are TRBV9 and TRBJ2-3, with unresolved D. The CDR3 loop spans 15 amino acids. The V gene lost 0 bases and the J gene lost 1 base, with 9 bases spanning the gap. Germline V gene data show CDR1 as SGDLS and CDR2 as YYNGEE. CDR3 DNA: TGTGCCAGCAGCGTAGGGGGTGGTGGCACAGATACGCAGTATTTT. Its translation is CASSVGGGGTDTQYF.

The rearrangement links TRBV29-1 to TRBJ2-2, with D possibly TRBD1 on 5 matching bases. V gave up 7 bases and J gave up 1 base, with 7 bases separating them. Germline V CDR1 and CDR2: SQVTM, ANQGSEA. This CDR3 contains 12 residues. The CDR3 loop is CSAGQNTGELFF. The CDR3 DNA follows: TGCAGCGCAGGACAGAACACCGGGGAGCTGTTTTTT.

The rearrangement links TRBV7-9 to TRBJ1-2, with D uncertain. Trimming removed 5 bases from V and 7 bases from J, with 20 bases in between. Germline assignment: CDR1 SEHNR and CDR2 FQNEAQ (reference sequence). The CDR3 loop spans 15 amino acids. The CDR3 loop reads CASSPATESLPGYTF. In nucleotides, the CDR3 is TGTGCCAGCAGCCCGGCAACTGAGAGCCTGCCTGGCTACACCTTC.

CDR3 region: CASSPRKGEGYTF. CDR3 nucleotides: TGTGCCAGCTCGCCAAGGAAAGGTGAAGGCTACACCTTC. This chain connects TRBV18 to TRBJ1-2, with unresolved D. V lost 6 bases and J 8 bases, leaving 16 bases between the germline ends. The CDR3 consists of 13 residues. Looked up from germline, CDR1 is KGHSH and CDR2 is LQKENI.

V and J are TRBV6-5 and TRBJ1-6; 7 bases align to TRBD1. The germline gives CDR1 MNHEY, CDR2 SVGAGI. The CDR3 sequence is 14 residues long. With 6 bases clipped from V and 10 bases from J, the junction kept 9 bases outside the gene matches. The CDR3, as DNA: TGTGCCAGCAGCCTGGACAGGTTCAACTCACCCCTCCACTTT. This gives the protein CASSLDRFNSPLHF.

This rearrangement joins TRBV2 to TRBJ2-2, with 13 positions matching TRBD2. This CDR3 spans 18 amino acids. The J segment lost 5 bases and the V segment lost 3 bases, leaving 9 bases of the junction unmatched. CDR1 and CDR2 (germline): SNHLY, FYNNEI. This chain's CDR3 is CASSEGDPGLAGTGELFF. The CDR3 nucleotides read TGTGCCAGCAGTGAGGGGGACCCGGGACTAGCGGGGACCGGGGAGCTGTTTTTT.

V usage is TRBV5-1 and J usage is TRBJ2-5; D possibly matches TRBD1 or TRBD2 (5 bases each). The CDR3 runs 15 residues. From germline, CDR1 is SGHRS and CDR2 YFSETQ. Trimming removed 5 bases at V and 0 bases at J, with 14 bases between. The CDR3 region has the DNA TGCGCCAGCAGACCGGGACCGGGCAACCAAGAGACCCAGTACTTC. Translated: CASRPGPGNQETQYF.

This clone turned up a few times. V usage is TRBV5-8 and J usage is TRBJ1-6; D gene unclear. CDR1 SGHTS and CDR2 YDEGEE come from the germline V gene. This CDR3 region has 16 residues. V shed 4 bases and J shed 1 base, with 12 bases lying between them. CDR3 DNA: TGTGCCAGCAGCCGGTCGGAAGGATCCTATAATTCACCCCTCCACTTT. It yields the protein CASSRSEGSYNSPLHF.

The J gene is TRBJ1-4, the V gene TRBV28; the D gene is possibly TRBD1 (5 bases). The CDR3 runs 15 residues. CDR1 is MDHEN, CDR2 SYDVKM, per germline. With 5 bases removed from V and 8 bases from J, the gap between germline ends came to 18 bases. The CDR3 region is CASSSQGGHREKLFF. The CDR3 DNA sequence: TGTGCCAGCAGTAGCCAGGGCGGCCATCGGGAAAAACTGTTTTTT.

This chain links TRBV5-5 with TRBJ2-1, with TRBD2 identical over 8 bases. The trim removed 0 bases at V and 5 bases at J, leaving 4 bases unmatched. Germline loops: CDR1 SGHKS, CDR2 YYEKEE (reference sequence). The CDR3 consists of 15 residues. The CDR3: CASSLVLAGNNEQFF. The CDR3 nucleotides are TGTGCCAGCAGCTTGGTGTTAGCGGGGAACAATGAGCAGTTCTTC.

CDR3 loop: CASSYSDRISYEQYF. CDR3 in DNA: TGTGCCAGCAGTTACTCGGACAGGATCTCCTACGAGCAGTACTTC. The V gene is TRBV6-5, the J gene TRBJ2-7; 7 bases fit TRBD1. Per the germline V gene, CDR1 is MNHEY and CDR2 is SVGAGI. With 0 bases clipped from V and 0 bases from J, the junction kept 2 bases outside the gene matches. The CDR3 spans 15 residues.

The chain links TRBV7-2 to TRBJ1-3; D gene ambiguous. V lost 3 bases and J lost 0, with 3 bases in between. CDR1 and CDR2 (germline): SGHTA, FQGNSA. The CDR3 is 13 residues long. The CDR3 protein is CASSFGSGNTIYF. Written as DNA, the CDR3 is TGTGCCAGCAGCTTTGGCTCTGGAAACACCATATATTTT. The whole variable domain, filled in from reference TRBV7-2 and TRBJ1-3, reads GAGVSQSPSNKVTEKGKDVELRCDPISGHTALYWYRQSLGQGLEFLIYFQGNSAPDKSGLPSDRFSAERTGGSVSTLTIQRTQQEDSAVYLCASSFGSGNTIYFGEGSWLTVV.

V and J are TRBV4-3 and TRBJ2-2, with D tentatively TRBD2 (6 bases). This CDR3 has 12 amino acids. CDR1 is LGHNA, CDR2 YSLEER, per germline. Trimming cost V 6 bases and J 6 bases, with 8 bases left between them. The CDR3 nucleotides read TGCGCCAGCAGTTGGGGGGCCGGGGAGCTGTTTTTT. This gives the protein CASSWGAGELFF.

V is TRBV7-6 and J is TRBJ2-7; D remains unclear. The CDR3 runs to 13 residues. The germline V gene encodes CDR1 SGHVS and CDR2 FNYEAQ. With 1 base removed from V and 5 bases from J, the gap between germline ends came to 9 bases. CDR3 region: CASSLGQADEQYF. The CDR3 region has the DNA TGTGCCAGCAGCTTAGGGCAGGCCGACGAGCAGTACTTC.

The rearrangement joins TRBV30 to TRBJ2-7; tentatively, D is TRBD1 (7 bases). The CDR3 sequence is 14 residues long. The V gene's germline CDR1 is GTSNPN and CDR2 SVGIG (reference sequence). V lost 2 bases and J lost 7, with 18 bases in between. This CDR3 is CAWSRAGGSKEQYF. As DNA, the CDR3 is TGTGCCTGGAGTCGGGCAGGGGGGTCCAAAGAGCAGTACTTC. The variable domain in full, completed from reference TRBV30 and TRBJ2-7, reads SQTIHQWPATLVQPVGSPLSLECTVEGTSNPNLYWYRQAAGRGLQLLFYSVGIGQISSEVPQNLSASRPQDRQFILSSKKLLLSDSGFYLCAWSRAGGSKEQYFGPGTRLTVT.

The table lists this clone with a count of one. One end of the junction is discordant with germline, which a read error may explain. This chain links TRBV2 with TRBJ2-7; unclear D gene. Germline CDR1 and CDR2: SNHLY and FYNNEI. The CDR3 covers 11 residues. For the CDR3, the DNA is TGTGCCAGCAGTGGACTCCTGAACGCTTTCTTC. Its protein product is CASSGLLNAFF.

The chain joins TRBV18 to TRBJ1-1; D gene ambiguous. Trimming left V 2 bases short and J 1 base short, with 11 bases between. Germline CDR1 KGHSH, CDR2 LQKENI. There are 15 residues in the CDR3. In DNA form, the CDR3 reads TGTGCCAGCTCACCATTACCTCGGGGGAACACTGAAGCTTTCTTT. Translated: CASSPLPRGNTEAFF.